These 22 T cell receptor beta chains originate from one sample sequenced in a study of technical replicates of blood from a few donors. Libraries were prepared by immunoSEQ multiplex PCR; TCRdb keeps only in-frame clonotypes and omits some of them. The sample carries 7,500 to 9,000 clones, 90% recorded once. The specimen sequenced was PBMCs. The receptors derive from a human donor in good health.

The chain links TRBV5-4 to TRBJ2-1, with 7 nucleotides matching TRBD1. The CDR3 runs 14 residues. CDR1 and CDR2 from the germline V gene are SGHNT and YYREEE (reference sequence). Germline trimming cut 2 bases from V and 5 bases from J; bases unmatched to any gene: 4. Here the CDR3 DNA reads TGTGCCAGCAGCTTCGGGACAGAAAACAATGAGCAGTTCTTC. Translating gives CASSFGTENNEQFF.

The CDR3 coding sequence is TGTGCCAGCAGCTTAGGGACGACTAGCGGGAGTGGAAATGAGCAGTTCTTC. It specifies CASSLGTTSGSGNEQFF. This rearrangement joins TRBV7-9 to TRBJ2-1; 12 bases align to TRBD2. V lost 1 base to trimming and J lost 7 bases; unmatched junction nucleotides: 8. The CDR3 spans 17 residues. CDR1 is SEHNR, CDR2 FQNEAQ, per germline (reference sequence).

V gene TRBV5-1 combines with J gene TRBJ2-3, with D possibly matching TRBD2 (6 bases). Germline V gives CDR1 SGHRS, CDR2 YFSETQ. The CDR3 extends over 15 amino acids. Trimming pared 10 bases from V and 1 base from J, leaving 19 bases between. The CDR3 bases are TGCGCCTCCCAGAGGCGGGACGGGGGCACAGATACGCAGTATTTT. Its translation: CASQRRDGGTDTQYF.

The J gene is TRBJ1-2, the V gene TRBV6-6; D is uncertain. CDR3 length: 13 amino acids. Germline V gene lookup returns CDR1 MNHNY and CDR2 SVGAGI (reference sequence). Trimming cost V 6 bases and J 4 bases, with 12 bases left between them. The CDR3 sequence: CASRQDLSYGYTF. The CDR3 DNA reads as TGTGCCAGCAGGCAAGATCTCAGCTATGGCTACACCTTC.

V and J are TRBV19 and TRBJ1-1; D not resolved. V shed 4 bases and J shed 6 bases, with 15 bases lying between them. The CDR3 consists of 14 residues. The germline CDR1 and CDR2 sequences are LNHDA and SQIVND (reference sequence). DNA of the CDR3: TGTGCCAGTAGTACCCCGGCAACTAGGCCTGAAGCTTTCTTT. Protein: CASSTPATRPEAFF.

J is TRBJ2-5 and V is TRBV28; no clear D. CDR1 and CDR2 (germline): MDHEN, SYDVKM. Trimming took off 3 bases at V and 5 bases at J, with 13 bases between the two ends. The CDR3 extends over 14 amino acids. The CDR3, as DNA: TGTGCCAGCAGTTTGGCCATCCCCGGGGAGACCCAGTACTTC. Its protein product is CASSLAIPGETQYF. The full variable domain, with the rest looked up from reference TRBV28 and TRBJ2-5, is DVKVTQSSRYLVKRTGEKVFLECVQDMDHENMFWYRQDPGLGLRLIYFSYDVKMKEKGDIPEGYSVSREKKERFSLILESASTNQTSMYLCASSLAIPGETQYFGPGTRLLVL.

The rearrangement links TRBV30 to TRBJ1-3, with TRBD1 matching 7 bases. V was clipped by 0 bases and J by 2 bases; unmatched bases: 7. Germline CDR1 is GTSNPN and CDR2 is SVGIG (reference sequence). This CDR3 spans 16 amino acids. CDR3 protein: CAWSVGAGGTGNTIYF. As DNA, the CDR3 is TGTGCCTGGAGTGTTGGGGCAGGGGGGACTGGAAACACCATATATTTT. Filled out from reference TRBV30 and TRBJ1-3, the complete variable domain reads SQTIHQWPATLVQPVGSPLSLECTVEGTSNPNLYWYRQAAGRGLQLLFYSVGIGQISSEVPQNLSASRPQDRQFILSSKKLLLSDSGFYLCAWSVGAGGTGNTIYFGEGSWLTVV.

This chain joins TRBV5-4 and TRBJ2-3, with 11 positions matching TRBD2. The CDR3 sequence is 16 residues long. CDR1 is SGHNT and CDR2 is YYREEE in the germline V gene (reference sequence). V shed 0 bases, J shed 6 bases, and the junction held 6 bases outside the gene matches. CDR3 protein: CASSLAGLAGGDTQYF. The CDR3 coding sequence is TGTGCCAGCAGCTTGGCCGGACTAGCGGGTGGCGATACGCAGTATTTT.

This chain uses TRBV19 with TRBJ1-5; no clear D gene. The CDR3 has 16 residues. The V end lost 1 base, the J end lost 0 bases, and 10 bases lay between the germline ends. The germline V gene has CDR1 LNHDA and CDR2 SQIVND (reference sequence). The CDR3 sequence: CASSIGQAYSNQPQHF. CDR3 bases: TGTGCCAGTAGTATAGGGCAGGCGTATAGCAATCAGCCCCAGCATTTT.

This clone appeared a few times. The chain carries TRBV5-6 and TRBJ2-7, with D maybe TRBD1 (6 bases). Germline CDR1 and CDR2: SGHDT and YYEEEE. The ends were cut back, 2 bases at V and 2 bases at J, with 8 bases in the middle. The CDR3 length is 13 residues. The CDR3 coding sequence is TGTGCCAGCAGCTTTGGGGGCCCCTACGAGCAGTACTTC. As protein: CASSFGGPYEQYF.

The V call is TRBV2, the J call TRBJ2-7; 10 nucleotides line up with TRBD1. Germline V gene sequence: CDR1 SNHLY, CDR2 FYNNEI. This CDR3 comprises 14 residues. Trimming cost V 4 bases and J 3 bases; bases outside gene matches: 3. CDR3 region: CASSVGTGDYEQYF. CDR3 in DNA: TGTGCCAGCAGTGTAGGGACAGGGGACTACGAGCAGTACTTC.

The genes are TRBV9 and TRBJ2-2; 8 nucleotides agree with TRBD1. From germline, CDR1 is SGDLS and CDR2 YYNGEE. This CDR3 comprises 16 residues. After removal of 4 bases from V and 6 bases from J, the junction contained 11 bases not matched to a gene. This CDR3 is CASSTPAGGLAGELFF. The CDR3 DNA reads as TGTGCCAGCAGCACACCGGCAGGGGGCTTAGCCGGGGAGCTGTTTTTT.

The rearrangement uses TRBV5-6 and TRBJ2-7; TRBD2 matches at 11 bases. Germline V gene sequence: CDR1 SGHDT, CDR2 YYEEEE. V lost 0 bases and J lost 4; bases outside the gene matches: 6. There are 16 residues in the CDR3. This chain's CDR3 is CASSLGSGRARYEQYF. CDR3 bases: TGTGCCAGCAGCTTGGGTAGCGGGAGGGCCAGGTACGAGCAGTACTTC.

On this clone: At one of its ends the junction is not consistent with the germline gene, which may arise from a read error. J is TRBJ1-1 and V is TRBV6-4; 8 nucleotides match TRBD1. This CDR3 region has 14 residues. CDR1 is MRHNA and CDR2 is SNTAGT in the germline V gene. CDR3 sequence: CASRDSDRGTEAFF. The CDR3 coding sequence is TGTGCCAGCAGAGACTCCGACAGGGGCACTGAAGCTTTCTTT.

This chain connects TRBV27 to TRBJ1-2, with D possibly matching TRBD1 (6 bases). Germline lookup yields CDR1 MNHEY and CDR2 SMNVEV (reference sequence). The CDR3 has 14 amino acids. The V end was cut by 3 bases, the J end by 4 bases, with 12 bases between. In nucleotides, the CDR3 is TGTGCCAGCAGTTTTGGGGGCTCCGCCTATGGCTACACCTTC. It is translated as CASSFGGSAYGYTF.

The chain employs TRBV6-1 and TRBJ2-2, with D hard to call. The CDR3 has 14 residues. The germline V and J ends were trimmed by 1 base and 1 base, with 4 bases remaining between them. Germline V CDR1 and CDR2: MNHNS, SASEGT. The CDR3 sequence: CASSEGQNTGELFF. The CDR3 region has the DNA TGTGCCAGCAGTGAAGGACAGAACACCGGGGAGCTGTTTTTT.

In this sample, this clone turned up once. CDR3 nucleotide sequence: TGTGCCAGCAGCCTGGACAGGGGGCGTGAGACCCAGTACTTC. Translated, it gives CASSLDRGRETQYF. V usage is TRBV11-2 and J usage is TRBJ2-5; 11 nucleotides agree with TRBD1. The V gene end was trimmed by 5 bases and the J gene end by 5 bases; junction bases not matched to a gene: 4. CDR1 is SGHAT, CDR2 FQNNGV, per germline. This CDR3 spans 14 amino acids.

The V call is TRBV11-3, the J call TRBJ2-1; D is uncertain. Deletions cut 5 bases from V and 6 bases from J, with 14 bases between. Germline CDR1 reads SGHNT; CDR2 reads YENEEA. The CDR3 loop spans 14 amino acids. The CDR3 region is CASSQYSGSNEQFF. CDR3 coding DNA: TGTGCCAGCAGCCAATATTCAGGTTCCAATGAGCAGTTCTTC. The full variable domain, completed using reference TRBV11-3 and TRBJ2-1, is EAGVVQSPRYKIIEKKQPVAFWCNPISGHNTLYWYLQNLGQGPELLIRYENEEAVDDSQLPKDRFSAERLKGVDSTLKIQPAELGDSAVYLCASSQYSGSNEQFFGPGTRLTVL.

The chain carries TRBV5-1 and TRBJ2-7, with 7 bases identical to TRBD2. The germline CDR1 and CDR2 sequences are SGHRS and YFSETQ. The CDR3 totals 16 residues. V gave up 0 bases and J gave up 3 bases; unmatched junction bases: 9. CDR3 sequence (DNA): TGCGCCAGCAGCTTGGACTCCGGCGGGGGAATCTACGAGCAGTACTTC. Residues: CASSLDSGGGIYEQYF.

The chain combines TRBV10-1 with TRBJ2-5, with 8 bases matching TRBD1. Germline CDR1 is WNHNN and CDR2 is SYGVQD (reference sequence). CDR3 length: 17 residues. V was pared by 1 base and J by 3 bases, with 10 bases of the junction left unmatched. This CDR3 is CASSEFGDRRGEETQYF. The CDR3 region has the DNA TGCGCCAGCAGTGAGTTCGGGGACAGGCGGGGCGAAGAGACCCAGTACTTC.

This sequence joins TRBV6-5 and TRBJ2-3, with D maybe TRBD1 (6 bases). With 0 bases removed from V and 8 bases from J, the gap between germline ends came to 12 bases. The V gene's germline CDR1 is MNHEY and CDR2 SVGAGI. The CDR3 sequence is 14 residues long. The CDR3: CASSYSRLQGTQYF. The CDR3 region has the DNA TGTGCCAGCAGTTACTCGAGATTACAGGGTACGCAGTATTTT.

This clone was seen a single time. V usage is TRBV27 and J usage is TRBJ1-5; 7 bases are shared with TRBD1. The germline CDR1 and CDR2 sequences are MNHEY and SMNVEV (reference sequence). Unmatched junction bases numbered 5, after V lost 5 bases and J lost 4 bases. This CDR3 contains 14 residues. The CDR3 spells CASSPRDRNQPQHF. The CDR3 nucleotides read TGTGCCAGCAGTCCTCGGGACAGAAATCAGCCCCAGCATTTT.